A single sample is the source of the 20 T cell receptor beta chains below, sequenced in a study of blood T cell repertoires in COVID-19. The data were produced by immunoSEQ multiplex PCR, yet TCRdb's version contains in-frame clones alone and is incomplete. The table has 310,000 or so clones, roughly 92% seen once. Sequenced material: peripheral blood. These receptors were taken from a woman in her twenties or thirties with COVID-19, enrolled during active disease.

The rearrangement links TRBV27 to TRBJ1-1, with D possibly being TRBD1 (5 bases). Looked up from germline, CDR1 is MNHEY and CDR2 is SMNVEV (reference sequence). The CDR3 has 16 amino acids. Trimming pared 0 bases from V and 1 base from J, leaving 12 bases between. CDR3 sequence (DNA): TGTGCCAGCAGTTTATCTAGATACAGGAGGAACACTGAAGCTTTCTTT. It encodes CASSLSRYRRNTEAFF.

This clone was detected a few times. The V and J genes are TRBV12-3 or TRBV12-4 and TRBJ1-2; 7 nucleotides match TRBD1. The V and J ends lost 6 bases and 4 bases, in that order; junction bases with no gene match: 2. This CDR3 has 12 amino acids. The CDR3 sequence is CASSDRAYGYTF. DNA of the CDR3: TGTGCCAGCAGCGACAGGGCCTATGGCTACACCTTC.

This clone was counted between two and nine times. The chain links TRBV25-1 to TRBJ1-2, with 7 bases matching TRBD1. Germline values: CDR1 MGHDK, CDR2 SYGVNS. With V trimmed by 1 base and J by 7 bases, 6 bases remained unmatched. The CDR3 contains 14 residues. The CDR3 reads CASSEWGQGGGYTF. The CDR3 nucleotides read TGTGCCAGCAGTGAATGGGGGCAGGGGGGTGGCTACACCTTC.

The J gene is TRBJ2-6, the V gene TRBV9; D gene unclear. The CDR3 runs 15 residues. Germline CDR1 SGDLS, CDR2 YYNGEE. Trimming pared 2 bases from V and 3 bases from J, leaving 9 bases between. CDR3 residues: CASSVARNGANVLTF. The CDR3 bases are TGTGCCAGCAGCGTGGCCAGGAATGGGGCCAACGTCCTGACTTTC.

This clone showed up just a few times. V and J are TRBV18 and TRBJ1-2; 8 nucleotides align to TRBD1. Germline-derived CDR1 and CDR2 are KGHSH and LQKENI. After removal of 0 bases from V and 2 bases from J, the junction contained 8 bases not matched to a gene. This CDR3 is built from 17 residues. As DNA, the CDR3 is TGTGCCAGCTCACCACCGGCCCTAGGACAGGGAAACTATGGCTACACCTTC. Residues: CASSPPALGQGNYGYTF.

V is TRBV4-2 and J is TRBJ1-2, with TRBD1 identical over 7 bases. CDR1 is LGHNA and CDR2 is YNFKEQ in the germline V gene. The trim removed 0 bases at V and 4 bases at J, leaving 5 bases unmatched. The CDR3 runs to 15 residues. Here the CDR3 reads CASSQDTGEVYGYTF. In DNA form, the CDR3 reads TGTGCCAGCAGCCAAGACACAGGGGAGGTCTATGGCTACACCTTC.

CDR3 DNA: TGTGCCACCAGCAGAGATTCAGGCTCAGATACGCAGTATTTT. Translating it yields CATSRDSGSDTQYF. The chain carries TRBV15 and TRBJ2-3; D is unclear. The germline CDR1 and CDR2 sequences are LNHNV and YYDKDF (reference sequence). This CDR3 spans 14 amino acids. The V end was cut by 0 bases, the J end by 4 bases, with 8 bases between.

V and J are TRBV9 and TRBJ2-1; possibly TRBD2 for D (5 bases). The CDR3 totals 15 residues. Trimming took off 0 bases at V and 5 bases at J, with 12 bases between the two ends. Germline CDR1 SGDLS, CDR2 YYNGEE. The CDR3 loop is CASSVVGDGNNEQFF. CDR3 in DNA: TGTGCCAGCAGCGTAGTGGGAGACGGGAACAATGAGCAGTTCTTC.

The CDR3 loop reads CASSKQEVTGGNYGYTF. DNA for the CDR3: TGTGCCAGCAGCAAACAGGAGGTGACAGGGGGCAACTATGGCTACACCTTC. This chain connects TRBV21-1 to TRBJ1-2; the table's D gene call, TRBD1, was not cross checked with the DNA. TRBV21-1 is a pseudogene segment. The CDR3 runs 17 residues.

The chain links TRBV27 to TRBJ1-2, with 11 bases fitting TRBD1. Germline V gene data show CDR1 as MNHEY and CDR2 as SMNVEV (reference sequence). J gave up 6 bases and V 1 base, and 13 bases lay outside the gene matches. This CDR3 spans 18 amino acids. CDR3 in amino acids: CASSLYPPPGQGGHGYTF. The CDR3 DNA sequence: TGTGCCAGCAGTTTATACCCACCGCCGGGACAGGGGGGACATGGCTACACCTTC.

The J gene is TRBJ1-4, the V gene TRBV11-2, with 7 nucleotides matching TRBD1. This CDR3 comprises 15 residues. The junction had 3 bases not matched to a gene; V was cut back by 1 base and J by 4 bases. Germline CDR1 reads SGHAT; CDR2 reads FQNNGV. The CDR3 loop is CASSLGGTDNEKLFF. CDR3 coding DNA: TGTGCCAGCAGCTTAGGAGGGACAGATAATGAAAAACTGTTTTTT.

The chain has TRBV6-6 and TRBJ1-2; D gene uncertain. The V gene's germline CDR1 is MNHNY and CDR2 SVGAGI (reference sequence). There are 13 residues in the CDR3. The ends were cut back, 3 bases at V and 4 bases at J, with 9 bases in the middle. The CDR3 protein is CASSYPGAYGYTF. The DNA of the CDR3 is TGTGCCAGCAGTTATCCCGGAGCCTATGGCTACACCTTC.

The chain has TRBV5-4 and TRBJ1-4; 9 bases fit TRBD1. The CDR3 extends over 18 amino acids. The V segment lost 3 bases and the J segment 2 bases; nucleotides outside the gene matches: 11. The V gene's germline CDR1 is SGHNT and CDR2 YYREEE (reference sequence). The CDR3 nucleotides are TGTGCCAGCAGCTCCGCCGGACAGGGGATGGGCACTAATGAAAAACTGTTTTTT. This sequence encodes CASSSAGQGMGTNEKLFF.

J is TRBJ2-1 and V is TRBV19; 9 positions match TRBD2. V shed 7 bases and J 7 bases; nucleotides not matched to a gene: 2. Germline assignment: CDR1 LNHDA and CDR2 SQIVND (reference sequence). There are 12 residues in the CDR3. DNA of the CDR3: TGTGCCAGTACTAGCGGGGCGAATGAGCAGTTCTTC. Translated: CASTSGANEQFF. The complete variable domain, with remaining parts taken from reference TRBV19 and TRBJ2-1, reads DGGITQSPKYLFRKEGQNVTLSCEQNLNHDAMYWYRQDPGQGLRLIYYSQIVNDFQKGDIAEGYSVSREKKESFPLTVTSAQKNPTAFYLCASTSGANEQFFGPGTRLTVL.

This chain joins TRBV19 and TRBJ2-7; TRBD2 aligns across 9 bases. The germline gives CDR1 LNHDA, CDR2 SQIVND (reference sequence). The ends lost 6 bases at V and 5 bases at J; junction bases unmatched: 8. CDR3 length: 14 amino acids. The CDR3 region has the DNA TGTGCCAGTAGGGGTAGCGGGAGAGGCGACGAGCAGTACTTC. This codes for CASRGSGRGDEQYF.

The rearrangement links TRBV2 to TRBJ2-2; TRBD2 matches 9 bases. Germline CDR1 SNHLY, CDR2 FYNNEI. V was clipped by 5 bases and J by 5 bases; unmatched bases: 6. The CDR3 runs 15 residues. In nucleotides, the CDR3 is TGTGCCAGCAGTCCAGCGGGAGGCCGTACCGGGGAGCTGTTTTTT. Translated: CASSPAGGRTGELFF.

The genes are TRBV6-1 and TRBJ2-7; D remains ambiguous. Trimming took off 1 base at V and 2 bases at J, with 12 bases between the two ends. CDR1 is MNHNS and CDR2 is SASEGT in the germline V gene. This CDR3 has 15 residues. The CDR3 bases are TGTGCCAGCAGTGAAGGCCCCACGGGTGCCTACGAGCAGTACTTC. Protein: CASSEGPTGAYEQYF.

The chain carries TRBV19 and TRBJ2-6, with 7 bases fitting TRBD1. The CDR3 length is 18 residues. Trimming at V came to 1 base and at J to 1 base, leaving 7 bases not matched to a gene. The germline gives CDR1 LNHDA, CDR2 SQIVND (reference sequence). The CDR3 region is CASSIGGTDLSGANVLTF. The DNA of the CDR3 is TGTGCCAGTAGTATAGGGGGGACAGATTTATCTGGGGCCAACGTCCTGACTTTC.

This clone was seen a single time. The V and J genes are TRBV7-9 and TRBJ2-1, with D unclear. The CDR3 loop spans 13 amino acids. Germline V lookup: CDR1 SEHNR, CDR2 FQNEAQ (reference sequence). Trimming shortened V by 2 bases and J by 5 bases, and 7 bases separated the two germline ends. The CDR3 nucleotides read TGTGCCAGCAGCTTATTGAGCGACAATGAGCAGTTCTTC. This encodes CASSLLSDNEQFF. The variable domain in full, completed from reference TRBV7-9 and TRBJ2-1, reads DTGVSQNPRHKITKRGQNVTFRCDPISEHNRLYWYRQTLGQGPEFLTYFQNEAQLEKSRLLSDRFSAERPKGSFSTLEIQRTEQGDSAMYLCASSLLSDNEQFFGPGTRLTVL.

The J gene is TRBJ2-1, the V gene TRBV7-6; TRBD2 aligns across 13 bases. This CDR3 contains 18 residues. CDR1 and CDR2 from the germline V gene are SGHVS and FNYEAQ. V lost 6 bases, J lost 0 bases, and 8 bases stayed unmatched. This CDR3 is CASRPGLAGPRSYNEQFF. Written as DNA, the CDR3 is TGTGCCAGCAGGCCGGGACTAGCGGGACCCCGCTCCTACAATGAGCAGTTCTTC.